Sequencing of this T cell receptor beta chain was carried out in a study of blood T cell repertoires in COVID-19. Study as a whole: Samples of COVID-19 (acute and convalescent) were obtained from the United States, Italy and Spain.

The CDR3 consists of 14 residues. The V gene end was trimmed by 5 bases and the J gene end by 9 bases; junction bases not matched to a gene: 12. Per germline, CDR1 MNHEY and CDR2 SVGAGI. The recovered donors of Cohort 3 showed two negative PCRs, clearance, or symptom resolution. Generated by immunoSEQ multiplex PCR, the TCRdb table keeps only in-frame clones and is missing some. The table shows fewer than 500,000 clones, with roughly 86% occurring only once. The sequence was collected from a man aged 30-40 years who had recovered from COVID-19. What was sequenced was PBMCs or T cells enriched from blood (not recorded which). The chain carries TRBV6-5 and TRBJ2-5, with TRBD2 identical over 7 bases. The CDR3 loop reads CASSPRDARGAQYF. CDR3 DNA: TGTGCCAGCAGTCCCCGGGACGCCCGGGGGGCCCAGTACTTC.